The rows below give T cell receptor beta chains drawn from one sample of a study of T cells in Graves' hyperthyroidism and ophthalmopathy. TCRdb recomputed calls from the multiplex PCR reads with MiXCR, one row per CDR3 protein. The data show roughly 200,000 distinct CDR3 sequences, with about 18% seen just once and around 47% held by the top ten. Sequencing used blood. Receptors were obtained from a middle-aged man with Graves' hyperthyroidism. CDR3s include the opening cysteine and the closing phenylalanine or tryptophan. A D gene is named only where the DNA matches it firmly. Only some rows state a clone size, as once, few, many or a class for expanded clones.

TGTGCCAGTACCCTGGGACAGCGCACAGATACGCAGTATTTT	CASTLGQRTDTQYF	TRBV19	TRBJ2-3	TRBD1	.
TGTGCCAGCAGTTACGGGACAGGGGAGGGGACCCAGTACTTC	CASSYGTGEGTQYF	TRBV2	TRBJ2-5	TRBD1	medium-sized
TGCAGTGCCCTAGGGGGGTTTCCCTACAAGCAGTACTTC	CSALGGFPYKQYF	TRBV20-1	TRBJ2-7	.	few
TGTGCCAGCAGCCATGGGGCGGCATTAACCGGGGAGCTGTTTTTT	CASSHGAALTGELFF	TRBV3-2	TRBJ2-2	.	many
TGTGCCAGCAGCTTAGTAGGCAGGACGCAGTACTTC	CASSLVGRTQYF	TRBV7-2	TRBJ2-5	.	few
TGCGCCAGCAGCCCCCCTAGCGGGCGGGGGCGGGGGCAGTTCTTC	CASSPPSGRGRGQFF	TRBV4-3	TRBJ2-1	TRBD2	once
TGCGCCAGCAGCTTGAGCTCGGGGGGAGATCAGCCCCAGCATTTT	CASSLSSGGDQPQHF	TRBV5-1	TRBJ1-5	.	many
TGTGCCAGCAGCTCACGACAGGGTTCATTGACCGGGGAGCTGTTTTTT	CASSSRQGSLTGELFF	TRBV7-8	TRBJ2-2	TRBD1	many
TGTGCCAGCAGCTTAGGACAGGGTGTAAACACCATATATTTT	CASSLGQGVNTIYF	TRBV7-8	TRBJ1-3	TRBD1	.
TGTGCCAGCAGCTTAGAGTCAACCCAGGCGGAGACCCAGTACTTC	CASSLESTQAETQYF	TRBV7-2	TRBJ2-5	.	.
TGTGCCAGCAGTTACTCGTCGGGGGGAATATTGAGCACAGATACGCAGTATTTT	CASSYSSGGILSTDTQYF	TRBV6-6	TRBJ2-3	TRBD2	.
TGTGCCAGCAGCGGATACACCGGGAAGCCTAACTATGGCTACACCTTC	CASSGYTGKPNYGYTF	TRBV9	TRBJ1-2	.	few
TGTGCCAGCAGCTTAGGGGCGGGAGGGACCTACGAGCAGTACTTC	CASSLGAGGTYEQYF	TRBV7-9	TRBJ2-7	TRBD2	.
TGCAGTGCTACCCCCCAAATCGCGGGGGCAGAGACCCAGTACTTC	CSATPQIAGAETQYF	TRBV20-1	TRBJ2-5	.	many
TGTGCCAGCACCACACCCGGGGCGACTAGACCGCACTACGAGCAGTACTTC	CASTTPGATRPHYEQYF	TRBV7-2	TRBJ2-7	.	many
TGTGCCAGCAGCGTAGCAGGGCGGGACCAGGAGCAGTACTTC	CASSVAGRDQEQYF	TRBV9	TRBJ2-7	.	.
TGTGCCAGTAGTATAGTGGAGGTACCGGCCGGGGAGCTGTTTTTT	CASSIVEVPAGELFF	TRBV19	TRBJ2-2	.	few
TGCGCCAGCAGCTTGTCGGTGGGCTCTGGAAACACCATATATTTT	CASSLSVGSGNTIYF	TRBV5-1	TRBJ1-3	.	.
TGTGCCAGCCAGGGGGGCACAGGGGTAGACACCGGGGAGCTGTTTTTT	CASQGGTGVDTGELFF	TRBV2	TRBJ2-2	.	many
TGTGCTAGTGGTTTGCCCGGGACGGGGGGGCCCAATCAGCCCCAGCATTTT	CASGLPGTGGPNQPQHF	TRBV12-5	TRBJ1-5	.	few
TGTGCGGCCGGGGTCTCCTACAATGAGCAGTTCTTC	CAAGVSYNEQFF	TRBV7-9	TRBJ2-1	.	few
TGTGCCAGCAGGGGGACATCCAGGGCCTACGAGCAGTACTTC	CASRGTSRAYEQYF	TRBV6-1	TRBJ2-7	.	.
TGTGCCAGCAGTGCGGGACAGTTAATGGAGTTCTTC	CASSAGQLMEFF	TRBV7-2	TRBJ2-1	.	many
TGTGCCAGTAGTAAGGGACAACCCCCGGATGGCTACACCTTC	CASSKGQPPDGYTF	TRBV19	TRBJ1-2	.	few
TGTGCCAGCAGCGCTCAAGGGGGATCCTACAATGAGCAGTTCTTC	CASSAQGGSYNEQFF	TRBV9	TRBJ2-1	.	.
TGTGCCAGCAGTTTAGTGGCTGGTACTGGGGAAAAACTGTTTTTT	CASSLVAGTGEKLFF	TRBV28	TRBJ1-4	.	few
TGTGCCAGCAGCCCAGGGATGGGGGCTAACTATGGCTACACCTTC	CASSPGMGANYGYTF	TRBV12-3/TRBV12-4	TRBJ1-2	.	.
TGCGCCAGCAGTGAAGGGGGTGGACAAGGTTACAATGAGCAGTTCTTC	CASSEGGGQGYNEQFF	TRBV10-1	TRBJ2-1	.	once
TGTGCCAGCGCCCCTGGGACAGGCTATGGCTACACCTTC	CASAPGTGYGYTF	TRBV7-9	TRBJ1-2	TRBD1	.
TGTGCCATGGGGCCAAATAGCAATCAGCCCCAGCATTTT	CAMGPNSNQPQHF	TRBV27	TRBJ1-5	.	many
TGCGCCAGCAGCTTGGCAGGATTTAGCAATCAGCCCCAGCATTTT	CASSLAGFSNQPQHF	TRBV5-1	TRBJ1-5	.	many
TGTGCCAGCAGCCAAGATGCACGGGGCAGGGCTGAAGCTTTCTTT	CASSQDARGRAEAFF	TRBV3-1	TRBJ1-1	.	many
TGTGCCAGCAGTTTTTCGACGGATAGCAATCAGCCCCAGCATTTT	CASSFSTDSNQPQHF	TRBV2	TRBJ1-5	.	few
TGTGCCACCGCCCGTGGGCCCACTGAAGCTTTCTTT	CATARGPTEAFF	TRBV6-2/TRBV6-3	TRBJ1-1	.	many
TGTGCCAGTAGTATAGCGGGGGGGCCGAATGAGCAGTTCTTC	CASSIAGGPNEQFF	TRBV19	TRBJ2-1	TRBD2	few
TGTGCCAGCAGCTTGGACTTTTCGTATGAGCAGTTCTTC	CASSLDFSYEQFF	TRBV6-1	TRBJ2-1	.	few
TGCAGTGCTAGGCGACAGGGGGCTGAAGCTTTCTTT	CSARRQGAEAFF	TRBV20-1	TRBJ1-1	TRBD1	.
TGTGCCAGCAGCGAACACCGGGACAGGGCGTTCAGATCGGACTACACCTTC	CASSEHRDRAFRSDYTF	TRBV7-8	TRBJ1-2	TRBD1	many
TGTGCCAGCAGCTTAGGGGGATGGGGGACAGGGAGCTACGAGCAGTACTTC	CASSLGGWGTGSYEQYF	TRBV7-2	TRBJ2-7	TRBD1	many